This is a list of T cell receptor beta chains from one sample in a study of blood T cell repertoires in COVID-19. Only in-frame clones appear in the TCRdb table, and some are missing; sequencing was by immunoSEQ multiplex PCR. This sample yields fewer than 350,000 clones, of which about 89% are seen a single time; around 4.8% belongs to the top ten. The sample was PBMCs or T cells enriched from blood (not recorded which). These receptors were obtained from a man aged 60-69 years who had recovered from COVID-19. Both conserved end residues are part of each CDR3. Fields, in order: V gene, D gene, clone size, J gene, CDR3 protein, CDR3 DNA. The D gene is left open where the match is weak. Some rows have no size entry. The others give once, few or many, or a class for an expanded clone.

V gene: TRBV6-5; D gene: NA; clone size: once; J gene: TRBJ2-3; CDR3 protein: CASSYVRGSDTQYF; CDR3 DNA: TGTGCCAGCAGTTATGTGCGGGGAAGCGATACGCAGTATTTT
V gene: TRBV29-1; D gene: NA; clone size: NA; J gene: TRBJ2-3; CDR3 protein: CSAHLGGLRRF; CDR3 DNA: TGCAGCGCCCACCTTGGTGGTCTCCGCCGGTTT
V gene: TRBV7-8; D gene: TRBD2; clone size: NA; J gene: TRBJ2-7; CDR3 protein: CASSLGVAGGREQYF; CDR3 DNA: TGTGCCAGCAGCTTAGGTGTAGCGGGAGGTCGAGAGCAGTACTTC
V gene: TRBV18; D gene: NA; clone size: NA; J gene: TRBJ2-7; CDR3 protein: CASSSVTGGARTYEQYF; CDR3 DNA: TGTGCCAGCTCATCGGTCACAGGGGGGGCACGGACCTACGAGCAGTACTTC
V gene: TRBV5-5; D gene: TRBD2; clone size: NA; J gene: TRBJ2-7; CDR3 protein: CASSLALMREIEQYF; CDR3 DNA: TGTGCCAGCAGCTTGGCCTTGATGCGGGAGATTGAGCAGTACTTC
V gene: TRBV7-9; D gene: TRBD2; clone size: NA; J gene: TRBJ2-7; CDR3 protein: CASSLTANGRVEQYF; CDR3 DNA: TGTGCCAGCAGCTTAACGGCCAACGGGAGGGTCGAGCAGTACTTC
V gene: TRBV27; D gene: TRBD1; clone size: NA; J gene: TRBJ2-7; CDR3 protein: CASSLRGPYEQYF; CDR3 DNA: TGTGCCAGCAGTTTGAGGGGGCCCTACGAGCAGTACTTC
V gene: TRBV6-5; D gene: NA; clone size: NA; J gene: TRBJ1-3; CDR3 protein: CASRTGISGNTIYF; CDR3 DNA: TGTGCCAGCAGAACCGGTATCTCTGGAAACACCATATATTTT
V gene: TRBV7-9; D gene: TRBD1; clone size: NA; J gene: TRBJ1-2; CDR3 protein: CASSPGTVFYGYTF; CDR3 DNA: TGTGCCAGCAGCCCCGGGACAGTTTTTTATGGCTACACCTTC
V gene: TRBV27; D gene: TRBD1; clone size: NA; J gene: TRBJ1-4; CDR3 protein: CASSYGQGANEKLFF; CDR3 DNA: TGTGCCAGCAGTTACGGACAGGGGGCTAATGAAAAACTGTTTTTT
V gene: TRBV6-4; D gene: NA; clone size: once; J gene: TRBJ2-1; CDR3 protein: CASSDNGEHNEQFF; CDR3 DNA: TGTGCCAGCAGTGACAATGGGGAGCACAATGAGCAGTTCTTC
V gene: TRBV28; D gene: NA; clone size: NA; J gene: TRBJ2-1; CDR3 protein: CASRKGGGSYNEQFF; CDR3 DNA: TGTGCCAGCAGAAAAGGGGGGGGCTCCTACAATGAGCAGTTCTTC
V gene: TRBV4-3; D gene: NA; clone size: once; J gene: TRBJ1-2; CDR3 protein: CASRHQGSISYGYTF; CDR3 DNA: TGCGCCAGCAGACACCAGGGGTCGATTTCCTATGGCTACACCTTC
V gene: TRBV11-2; D gene: TRBD1; clone size: NA; J gene: TRBJ1-2; CDR3 protein: CASSPGRGPGYGYTF; CDR3 DNA: TGTGCCAGCAGCCCCGGAAGGGGGCCGGGGTATGGCTACACCTTC
V gene: TRBV19; D gene: NA; clone size: NA; J gene: TRBJ1-2; CDR3 protein: CASRLSGTSGGYTF; CDR3 DNA: TGTGCCAGTAGGCTTTCAGGGACATCAGGAGGCTACACCTTC
V gene: TRBV28; D gene: TRBD2; clone size: NA; J gene: TRBJ2-1; CDR3 protein: CASSLSGTSGSRYNEQFF; CDR3 DNA: TGTGCCAGCAGTTTATCGGGGACTAGCGGGAGTCGGTACAATGAGCAGTTCTTC
V gene: TRBV18; D gene: NA; clone size: NA; J gene: TRBJ2-1; CDR3 protein: CASSPPGLRTYNEQFF; CDR3 DNA: TGTGCCAGCTCACCTCCGGGACTTCGAACCTACAATGAGCAGTTCTTC
V gene: TRBV29-1; D gene: NA; clone size: NA; J gene: TRBJ2-7; CDR3 protein: CSVLLQGSSYEQYF; CDR3 DNA: TGCAGCGTTTTACTCCAGGGTTCCTCCTACGAGCAGTACTTC
V gene: TRBV5-1; D gene: NA; clone size: NA; J gene: TRBJ2-1; CDR3 protein: CASNFVSSYNEQFF; CDR3 DNA: TGCGCCAGCAACTTCGTCAGCTCCTACAATGAGCAGTTCTTC
V gene: TRBV7-3; D gene: TRBD2; clone size: NA; J gene: TRBJ2-1; CDR3 protein: CASSLELAGGNNEQFF; CDR3 DNA: TGTGCCAGCAGCTTAGAACTAGCGGGAGGGAACAATGAGCAGTTCTTC
V gene: TRBV30; D gene: TRBD2; clone size: few; J gene: TRBJ2-2; CDR3 protein: CALIPVGGAGAFGELFF; CDR3 DNA: TGTGCCTTAATTCCCGTCGGGGGAGCGGGAGCGTTTGGGGAGCTGTTTTTT
V gene: TRBV3-1/TRBV3-2; D gene: TRBD1; clone size: NA; J gene: TRBJ2-7; CDR3 protein: CASSLFPGQMYEQYF; CDR3 DNA: TGTGCCAGCAGCTTATTCCCGGGACAGATGTACGAGCAGTACTTC
V gene: TRBV7-2; D gene: NA; clone size: NA; J gene: TRBJ1-5; CDR3 protein: CASSIDGGANQPQHF; CDR3 DNA: TGTGCCAGCAGCATCGACGGGGGGGCTAATCAGCCCCAGCATTTT
V gene: TRBV19; D gene: NA; clone size: NA; J gene: TRBJ1-5; CDR3 protein: CASSPGPQPQHF; CDR3 DNA: TGTGCCAGTAGCCCGGGTCCCCAGCCCCAGCATTTT
V gene: TRBV10-3; D gene: NA; clone size: NA; J gene: TRBJ1-5; CDR3 protein: CAISGGPQGDQDYQPQHF; CDR3 DNA: TGTGCCATCAGTGGAGGTCCCCAGGGCGATCAAGATTATCAGCCCCAGCATTTT
V gene: TRBV5-1; D gene: NA; clone size: NA; J gene: TRBJ2-6; CDR3 protein: CASRVIQGTVGGANVLTF; CDR3 DNA: TGCGCCAGCAGGGTTATTCAGGGGACGGTAGGTGGGGCCAACGTCCTGACTTTC
V gene: TRBV21-1; D gene: NA; clone size: NA; J gene: TRBJ2-5; CDR3 protein: CASSKRAKWLAGERKETQYF; CDR3 DNA: TGTGCCAGCAGCAAACGAGCAAAATGGCTAGCGGGAGAACGTAAAGAGACCCAGTACTTC
V gene: TRBV9; D gene: NA; clone size: NA; J gene: TRBJ1-5; CDR3 protein: CASSDRLSNQPQHF; CDR3 DNA: TGTGCCAGCAGCGACAGGTTAAGCAATCAGCCCCAGCATTTT
V gene: TRBV6-5; D gene: NA; clone size: NA; J gene: TRBJ2-1; CDR3 protein: CASSSGSHREQFF; CDR3 DNA: TGTGCCAGCAGTTCAGGTTCCCACAGGGAGCAGTTCTTC
V gene: TRBV18; D gene: TRBD2; clone size: NA; J gene: TRBJ2-1; CDR3 protein: CASSPEGLAGGNEQFF; CDR3 DNA: TGTGCCAGCTCACCGGAGGGACTAGCGGGAGGGAATGAGCAGTTCTTC
V gene: TRBV25-1; D gene: NA; clone size: once; J gene: TRBJ2-2; CDR3 protein: CASSELTPPELFF; CDR3 DNA: TGTGCCAGCAGTGAACTGACTCCCCCGGAGCTGTTTTTT
V gene: TRBV7-9; D gene: TRBD2; clone size: NA; J gene: TRBJ2-7; CDR3 protein: CASSLALSSGLEQYF; CDR3 DNA: TGTGCCAGCAGCTTAGCGCTATCTAGCGGGCTCGAGCAGTACTTC
V gene: TRBV4-3; D gene: TRBD2; clone size: NA; J gene: TRBJ2-2; CDR3 protein: CASSQLSGRENTGELFF; CDR3 DNA: TGCGCCAGCAGCCAGCTAAGCGGGAGGGAGAACACCGGGGAGCTGTTTTTT
V gene: TRBV5-6; D gene: NA; clone size: NA; J gene: TRBJ2-7; CDR3 protein: CASSFVALQNYEQYF; CDR3 DNA: TGTGCCAGCAGCTTTGTAGCACTCCAAAACTACGAGCAGTACTTC
V gene: TRBV2; D gene: NA; clone size: NA; J gene: TRBJ2-3; CDR3 protein: CASRKQGTDTQYF; CDR3 DNA: TGTGCCAGCAGAAAACAGGGAACAGATACGCAGTATTTT
V gene: TRBV3-1/TRBV3-2; D gene: NA; clone size: NA; J gene: TRBJ2-3; CDR3 protein: CASSQGWLAADTQYF; CDR3 DNA: TGTGCCAGCAGCCAAGGTTGGCTAGCTGCTGATACGCAGTATTTT
V gene: TRBV9; D gene: TRBD1; clone size: NA; J gene: TRBJ1-2; CDR3 protein: CASNQGAGGYTF; CDR3 DNA: TGTGCCAGCAACCAGGGGGCAGGGGGCTACACCTTC